This TCR beta chain emerged from a study of T cells in Graves' hyperthyroidism and ophthalmopathy. TCR beta CDR3 region amplification was performed from RNA transcripts. HTBI primers were used for first-round RT-PCR of the TCR CDR3. TCRdb independently ran MiXCR on the multiplex PCR reads; one entry per CDR3 protein. The sample records 500,000 to 550,000 distinct CDR3 sequences, about 20% being singletons. Germline-derived CDR1 and CDR2 are SGHRS and YFSETQ. Deletions cut 5 bases from V and 1 base from J, with 9 bases between. This CDR3 contains 13 residues. The sequencing sample was made of blood. The receptor was isolated from a man aged 35 to 55 with Graves' ophthalmopathy. The rearrangement joins TRBV5-1 to TRBJ1-2; D ambiguous. This CDR3 is CASRMGNNYGYTF. The CDR3 DNA reads TGCGCCAGCAGAATGGGGAATAACTATGGCTACACCTTC. The full variable domain, with the rest looked up from reference TRBV5-1 and TRBJ1-2, is KAGVTQTPRYLIKTRGQQVTLSCSPISGHRSVSWYQQTPGQGLQFLFEYFSETQRNKGNFPGRFSGRQFSNSRSEMNVSTLELGDSALYLCASRMGNNYGYTFGSGTRLTVV.